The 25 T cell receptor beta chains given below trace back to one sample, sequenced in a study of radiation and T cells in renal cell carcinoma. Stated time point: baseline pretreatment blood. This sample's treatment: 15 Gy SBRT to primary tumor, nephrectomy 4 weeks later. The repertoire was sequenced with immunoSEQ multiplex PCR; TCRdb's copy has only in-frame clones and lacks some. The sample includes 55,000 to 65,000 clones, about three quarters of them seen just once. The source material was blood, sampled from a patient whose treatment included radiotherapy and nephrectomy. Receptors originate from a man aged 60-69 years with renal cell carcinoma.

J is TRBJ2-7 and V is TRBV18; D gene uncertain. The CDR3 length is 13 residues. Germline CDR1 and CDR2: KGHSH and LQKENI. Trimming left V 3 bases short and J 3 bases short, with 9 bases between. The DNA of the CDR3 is TGTGCCAGCTCACCTATAGGCATCTACGAGCAGTACGTC. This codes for CASSPIGIYEQYV.

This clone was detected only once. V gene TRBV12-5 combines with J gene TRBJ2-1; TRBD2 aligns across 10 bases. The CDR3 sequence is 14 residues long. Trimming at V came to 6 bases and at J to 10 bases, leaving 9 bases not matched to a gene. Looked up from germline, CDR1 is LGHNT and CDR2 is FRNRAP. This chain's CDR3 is CASGGLAAIDEQFF. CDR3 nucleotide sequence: TGTGCTAGTGGCGGACTAGCGGCAATTGACGAGCAGTTCTTC.

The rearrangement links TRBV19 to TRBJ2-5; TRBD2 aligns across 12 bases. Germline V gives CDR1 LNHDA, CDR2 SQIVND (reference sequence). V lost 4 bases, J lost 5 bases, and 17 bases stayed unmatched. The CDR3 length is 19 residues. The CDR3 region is CASSRRLAGGPNMVETQYF. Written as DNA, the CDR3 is TGTGCCAGTAGTAGAAGGCTAGCGGGAGGGCCGAACATGGTGGAGACCCAGTACTTC.

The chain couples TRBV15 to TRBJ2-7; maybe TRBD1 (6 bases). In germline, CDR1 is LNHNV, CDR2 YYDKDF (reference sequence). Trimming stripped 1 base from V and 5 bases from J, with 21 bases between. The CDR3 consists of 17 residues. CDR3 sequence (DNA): TGTGCCACCAGCAGAGTGAGGCCGTCAGGGGTCCTCCACGAGCAGTACGTC. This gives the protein CATSRVRPSGVLHEQYV.

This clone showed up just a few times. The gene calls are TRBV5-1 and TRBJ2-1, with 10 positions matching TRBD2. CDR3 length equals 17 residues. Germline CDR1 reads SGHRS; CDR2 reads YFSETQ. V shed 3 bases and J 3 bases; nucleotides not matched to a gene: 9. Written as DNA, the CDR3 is TGCGCCAGCAGCTATGTAACGGGGACTAGCGTCTACAATGAGCAGTTCTTC. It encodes CASSYVTGTSVYNEQFF.

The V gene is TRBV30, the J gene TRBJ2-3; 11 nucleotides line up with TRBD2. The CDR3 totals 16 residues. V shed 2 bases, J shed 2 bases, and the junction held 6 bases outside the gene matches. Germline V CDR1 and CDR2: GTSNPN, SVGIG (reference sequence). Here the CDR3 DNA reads TGTGCCTGGAGTAGTGGGACTAGCGGAGTCACAGATACGCAGTATTTT. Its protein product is CAWSSGTSGVTDTQYF.

The CDR3 DNA is TGTGCCTCTATATCCGCAGGGACCTATGGCTACACCTTC. It is translated as CASISAGTYGYTF. V usage is TRBV6-1 and J usage is TRBJ1-2; D is perhaps TRBD1 (5 bases). CDR1 is MNHNS and CDR2 is SASEGT in the germline V gene. V was trimmed by 11 bases and J by 4 bases, leaving 17 bases between them. The CDR3 has 13 amino acids.

CDR3 DNA: TGTGCCAGCAGTTTATCAGGGATGGGGGGCAATCAGCCCCAGCATTTT. Translating gives CASSLSGMGGNQPQHF. The gene calls are TRBV27 and TRBJ1-5; the D gene is possibly TRBD1 (5 bases). There are 16 residues in the CDR3. CDR1 is MNHEY, CDR2 SMNVEV, per germline (reference sequence). The ends were cut back, 0 bases at V and 2 bases at J, with 11 bases in the middle.

As DNA, the CDR3 is TGTGCCAGCAGCAAAGGACTAGCGGGAGGGCCAGAGACCCAGTACTTC. The encoded protein is CASSKGLAGGPETQYF. The chain links TRBV21-1 to TRBJ2-5; TRBD2, the table's D call, lacks a check against the DNA. TRBV21-1 is termed a pseudogene. This CDR3 contains 16 residues.

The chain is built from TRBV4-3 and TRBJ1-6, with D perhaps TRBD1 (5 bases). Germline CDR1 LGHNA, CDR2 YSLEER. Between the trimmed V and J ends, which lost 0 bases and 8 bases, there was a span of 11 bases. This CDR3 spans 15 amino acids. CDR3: CASSQDRDLYSPLHF. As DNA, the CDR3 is TGCGCCAGCAGCCAAGACCGGGACCTCTATTCACCCCTCCACTTT.

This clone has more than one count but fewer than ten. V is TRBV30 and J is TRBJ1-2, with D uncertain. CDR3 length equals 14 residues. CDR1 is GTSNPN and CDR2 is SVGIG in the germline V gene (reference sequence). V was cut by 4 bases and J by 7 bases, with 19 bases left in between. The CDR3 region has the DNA TGTGCCTGGACGAACAAGGGCGTACTGGGTGGCTACACCTTC. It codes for CAWTNKGVLGGYTF. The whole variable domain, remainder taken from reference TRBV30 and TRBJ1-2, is SQTIHQWPATLVQPVGSPLSLECTVEGTSNPNLYWYRQAAGRGLQLLFYSVGIGQISSEVPQNLSASRPQDRQFILSSKKLLLSDSGFYLCAWTNKGVLGGYTFGSGTRLTVV.

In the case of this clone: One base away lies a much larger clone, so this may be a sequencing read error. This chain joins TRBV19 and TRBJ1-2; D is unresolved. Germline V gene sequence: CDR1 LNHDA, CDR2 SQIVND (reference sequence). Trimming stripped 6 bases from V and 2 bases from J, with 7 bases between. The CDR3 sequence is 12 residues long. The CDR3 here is CASSDANYGYTF. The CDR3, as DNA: TGTGCCAGTAGCGACGCGAACTATGGCTACACCTTC.

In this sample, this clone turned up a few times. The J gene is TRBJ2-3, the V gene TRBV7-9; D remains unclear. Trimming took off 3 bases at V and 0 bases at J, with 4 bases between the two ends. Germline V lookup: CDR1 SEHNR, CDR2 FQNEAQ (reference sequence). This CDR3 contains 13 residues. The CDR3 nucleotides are TGTGCCAGCAGCTTTGACAGCACAGATACGCAGTATTTT. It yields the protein CASSFDSTDTQYF. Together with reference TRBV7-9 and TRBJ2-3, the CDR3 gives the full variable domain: DTGVSQNPRHKITKRGQNVTFRCDPISEHNRLYWYRQTLGQGPEFLTYFQNEAQLEKSRLLSDRFSAERPKGSFSTLEIQRTEQGDSAMYLCASSFDSTDTQYFGPGTRLTVL.

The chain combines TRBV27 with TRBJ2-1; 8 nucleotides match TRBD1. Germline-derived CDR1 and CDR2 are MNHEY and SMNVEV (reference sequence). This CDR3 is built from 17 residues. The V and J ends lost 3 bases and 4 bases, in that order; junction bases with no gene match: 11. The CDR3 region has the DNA TGTGCCAGCAGTTTCGTCGCCGTGGGGACAGGATACAATGAGCAGTTCTTC. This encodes CASSFVAVGTGYNEQFF.

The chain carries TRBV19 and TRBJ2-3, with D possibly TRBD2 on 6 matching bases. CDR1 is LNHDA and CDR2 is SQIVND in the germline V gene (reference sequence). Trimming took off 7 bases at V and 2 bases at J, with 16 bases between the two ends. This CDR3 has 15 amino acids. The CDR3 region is CASTAGSGITDTQYF. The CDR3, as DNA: TGTGCCAGTACGGCTGGTAGCGGAATCACAGATACGCAGTATTTT.

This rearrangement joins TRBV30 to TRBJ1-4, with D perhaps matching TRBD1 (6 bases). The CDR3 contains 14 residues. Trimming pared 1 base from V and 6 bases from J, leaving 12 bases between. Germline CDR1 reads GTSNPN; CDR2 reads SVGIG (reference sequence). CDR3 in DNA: TGTGCCTGGAGTGCGGCGGCAGGGGATGAAAAACTGTTTTTT. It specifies CAWSAAAGDEKLFF.

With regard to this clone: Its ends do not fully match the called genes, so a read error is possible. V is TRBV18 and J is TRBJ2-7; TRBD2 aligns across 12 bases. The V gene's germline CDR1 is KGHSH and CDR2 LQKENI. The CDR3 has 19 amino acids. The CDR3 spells CASSPPSGGAGSVAYGQYF. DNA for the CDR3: TGTGCCAGCTCACCCCCTAGCGGGGGGGCCGGGTCGGTTGCTTACGGGCAGTACTTC.

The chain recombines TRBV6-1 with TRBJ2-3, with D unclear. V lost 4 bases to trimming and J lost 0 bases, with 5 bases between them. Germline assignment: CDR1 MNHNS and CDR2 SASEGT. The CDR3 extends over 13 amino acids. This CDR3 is CASSVYSTDTQYF. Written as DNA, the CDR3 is TGTGCCAGCAGTGTATACAGCACAGATACGCAGTATTTT.

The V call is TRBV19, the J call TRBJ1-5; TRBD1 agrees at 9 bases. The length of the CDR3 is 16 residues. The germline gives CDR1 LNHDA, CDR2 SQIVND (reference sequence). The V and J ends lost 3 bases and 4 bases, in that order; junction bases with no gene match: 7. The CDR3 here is CASSIGSGTGNQPQHF. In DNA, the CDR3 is TGTGCCAGTAGTATTGGGTCCGGGACAGGGAATCAGCCCCAGCATTTT.

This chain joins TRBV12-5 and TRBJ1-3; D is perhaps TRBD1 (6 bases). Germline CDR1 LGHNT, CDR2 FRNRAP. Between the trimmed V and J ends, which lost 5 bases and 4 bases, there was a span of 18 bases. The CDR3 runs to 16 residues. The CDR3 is CASGPGGASVGNTIYF. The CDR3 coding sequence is TGTGCTAGTGGTCCGGGGGGGGCGAGTGTAGGAAACACCATATATTTT. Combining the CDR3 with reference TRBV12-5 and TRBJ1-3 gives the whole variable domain DARVTQTPRHKVTEMGQEVTMRCQPILGHNTVFWYRQTMMQGLELLAYFRNRAPLDDSGMPKDRFSAEMPDATLATLKIQPSEPRDSAVYFCASGPGGASVGNTIYFGEGSWLTVV.

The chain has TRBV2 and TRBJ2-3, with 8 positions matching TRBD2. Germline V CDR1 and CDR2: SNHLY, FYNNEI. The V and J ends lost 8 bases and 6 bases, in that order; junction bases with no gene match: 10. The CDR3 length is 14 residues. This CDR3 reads CASGKAGVSDTQYF. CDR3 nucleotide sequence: TGTGCCAGCGGCAAAGCGGGAGTTAGTGATACGCAGTATTTT.

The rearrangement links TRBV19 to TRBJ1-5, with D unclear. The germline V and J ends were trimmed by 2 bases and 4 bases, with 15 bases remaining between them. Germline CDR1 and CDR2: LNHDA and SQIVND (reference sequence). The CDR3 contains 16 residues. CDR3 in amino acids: CASSISFSNENQPQHF. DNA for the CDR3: TGTGCCAGTAGTATATCGTTCAGCAATGAAAATCAGCCCCAGCATTTT.

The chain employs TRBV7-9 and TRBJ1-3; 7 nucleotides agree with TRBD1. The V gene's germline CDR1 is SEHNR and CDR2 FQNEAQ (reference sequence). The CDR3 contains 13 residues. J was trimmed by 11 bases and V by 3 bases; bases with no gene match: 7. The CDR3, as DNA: TGTGCCAGCAGCTTTGGACAGGCGGGCCCCATATATTTT. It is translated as CASSFGQAGPIYF.

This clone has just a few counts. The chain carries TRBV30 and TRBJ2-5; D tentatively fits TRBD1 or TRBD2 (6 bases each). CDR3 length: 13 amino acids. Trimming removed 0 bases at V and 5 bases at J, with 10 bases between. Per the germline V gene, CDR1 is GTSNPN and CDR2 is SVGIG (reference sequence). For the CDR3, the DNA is TGTGCCTGGAGTGTAACAGGGAGGGAGACCCAGTACTTC. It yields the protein CAWSVTGRETQYF.

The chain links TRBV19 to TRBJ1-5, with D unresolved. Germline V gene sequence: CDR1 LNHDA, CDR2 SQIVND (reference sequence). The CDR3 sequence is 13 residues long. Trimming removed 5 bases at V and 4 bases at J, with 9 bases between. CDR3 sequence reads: CASSFEGNQPQHF. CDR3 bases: TGTGCCAGTAGTTTCGAGGGAAATCAGCCCCAGCATTTT.